The clone carrying this T cell receptor (beta chain) has at least ten counts. Time point indicated: pre-sensitization, week 0. Treatment meaning: therapeutic diphenylcyclopropenone sensitization with weekly scalp DPC. This specimen belongs to a study of human T cells and chemical hapten exposure. Overall study context: TCR yield per sample varied, mainly due to pooled library volumes.

In the library, unique molecular identifiers were attached to individual cDNA molecules. A single record per CDR3 protein comes from TCRdb applying MiXCR to the RACE reads. The top ten clones hold approximately 4.6% of a sample with about 80,000 distinct CDR3 sequences, about 15% of them seen once. The receptor was isolated from a woman between 50 and 59 years old with alopecia areata. Some clones in this sample may be carry-over from other donors' samples. Material: whole blood, obtained in connection with sensitization to the hapten diphenylcyclopropenone (DPC).

The CDR3 region has the DNA TGTGCTAGTGGCCTAGGACAGAAAAGCACCGGGGAGCTGTTTTTT. This gives the protein CASGLGQKSTGELFF. The J gene is TRBJ2-2, the V gene TRBV12-5, with D possibly TRBD1 on 6 matching bases. This CDR3 is 15 amino acids long. The germline CDR1 and CDR2 sequences are LGHNT and FRNRAP. V was shortened by 6 bases and J by 4 bases, with 15 bases between the two germline ends.